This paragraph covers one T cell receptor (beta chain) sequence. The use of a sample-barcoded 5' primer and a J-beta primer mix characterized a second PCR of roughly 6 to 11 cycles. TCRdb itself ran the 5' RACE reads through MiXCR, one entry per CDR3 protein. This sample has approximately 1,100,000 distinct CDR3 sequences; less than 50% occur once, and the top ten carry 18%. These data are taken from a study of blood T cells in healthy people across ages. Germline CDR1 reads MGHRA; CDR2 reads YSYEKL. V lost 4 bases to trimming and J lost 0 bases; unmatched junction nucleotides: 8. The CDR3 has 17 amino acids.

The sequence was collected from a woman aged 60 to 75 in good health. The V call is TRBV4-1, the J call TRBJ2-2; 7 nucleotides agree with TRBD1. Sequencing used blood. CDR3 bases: TGCGCCAGCAGCCTACCGGACAGGCCTTCGAACACCGGGGAGCTGTTTTTT. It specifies CASSLPDRPSNTGELFF.